These 29 T cell receptor beta chains came from one sample sequenced in a study of human T cells and chemical hapten exposure. MiXCR was run by TCRdb on the RACE reads, yielding one entry per CDR3 protein. Of approximately 260,000 distinct CDR3 sequences listed, around 7.3% are singletons. Time point meaning: pre-sensitization, week 0. Stated treatment: therapeutic diphenylcyclopropenone sensitization with weekly scalp DPC. The material was whole blood, obtained in connection with sensitization to the hapten diphenylcyclopropenone (DPC). Every receptor here comes from a young man with alopecia areata. Some clones in this sample may be carry-over from other donors' samples.

The chain recombines TRBV29-1 with TRBJ1-5; TRBD1 agrees at 8 bases. In germline, CDR1 is SQVTM, CDR2 ANQGSEA. With 5 bases clipped from V and 1 base from J, the junction kept 4 bases outside the gene matches. The CDR3 has 14 amino acids. The CDR3 loop reads CSVQGAGSNQPQHF. The CDR3 region has the DNA TGCAGCGTTCAGGGGGCAGGGAGCAATCAGCCCCAGCATTTT.

The chain is built from TRBV12-3 or TRBV12-4 and TRBJ2-1; 8 nucleotides align to TRBD1. CDR3 length equals 15 residues. Unmatched junction bases numbered 6, after V lost 7 bases and J lost 1 base. DNA of the CDR3: TGTGCCAGCATCGCGGGACAGGAATCCTACAATGAGCAGTTCTTC. It encodes CASIAGQESYNEQFF.

About this clonotype itself: A much larger clone is a single base away; this may be a read error. The DNA for the CDR3 is TGTGCCAACAATTACCGGACAGGGAAAGAAAAACTGTTTTTT. Translating gives CANNYRTGKEKLFF. The chain couples TRBV28 to TRBJ1-4; 8 bases match TRBD1. The CDR3 is 14 residues long. The V and J ends lost 10 bases and 8 bases, in that order; junction bases with no gene match: 12. CDR1 and CDR2 from the germline V gene are MDHEN and SYDVKM.

This clonotype was counted at least ten times. This chain links TRBV12-3 or TRBV12-4 with TRBJ1-6; D is unclear. V lost 1 base, J lost 14 bases, and 9 bases lay in between. The CDR3 totals 12 residues. CDR3 sequence: CASSLDPLALHF. DNA of the CDR3: TGTGCCAGCAGTTTAGACCCCTTGGCCCTCCACTTT.

This clonotype has a handful of counts. The gene calls are TRBV6-5 and TRBJ2-7; 7 positions match TRBD1. With V trimmed by 0 bases and J by 0 bases, 11 bases remained unmatched. The CDR3 runs 18 residues. The germline V gene encodes CDR1 MNHEY and CDR2 SVGAGI. CDR3 sequence: CASSYSDRVLDSSYEQYF. CDR3 coding DNA: TGTGCCAGCAGTTACTCCGACAGGGTGTTGGACAGCTCCTACGAGCAGTACTTC.

The rearrangement links TRBV6-5 to TRBJ2-4; D not resolved. With 7 bases removed from V and 2 bases from J, the gap between germline ends came to 3 bases. CDR3 length: 11 amino acids. The germline gives CDR1 MNHEY, CDR2 SVGAGI. The CDR3 nucleotides read TGTGCCAGCAAGCCCAAAAACATTCAGTACTTC. Amino acid sequence: CASKPKNIQYF.

The V and J genes are TRBV5-1 and TRBJ2-2, with a possible D match to TRBD2 (7 bases). V was clipped by 3 bases and J by 3 bases, with 12 bases between them. This CDR3 region has 15 residues. Germline assignment: CDR1 SGHRS and CDR2 YFSETQ. The CDR3, as DNA: TGCGCCAGCAGCTCCGGGGGGCGGTACACCGGGGAGCTGTTTTTT. It translates to CASSSGGRYTGELFF.

This clonotype was observed many times. The chain recombines TRBV6-5 with TRBJ1-4, with D possibly TRBD1 on 6 matching bases. Looked up from germline, CDR1 is MNHEY and CDR2 is SVGAGI. Trimming removed 7 bases from V and 4 bases from J, with 13 bases in between. The CDR3 spans 14 residues. The DNA for the CDR3 is TGTGCCAGCAACACAGGGTCGGATAATGAAAAACTGTTTTTT. Encoded protein: CASNTGSDNEKLFF.

The chain is built from TRBV4-3 and TRBJ2-7; no reliable D call. The CDR3 loop spans 17 amino acids. Germline CDR1 LGHNA, CDR2 YSLEER. With 8 bases removed from V and 0 bases from J, the gap between germline ends came to 23 bases. The CDR3 nucleotides read TGCGCCAGCCTATATAGAGATTCCCGAAGGAGCTCCTACGAGCAGTACGTC. Its protein is CASLYRDSRRSSYEQYV.

This clonotype showed up just a few times. The chain combines TRBV5-4 with TRBJ1-1, with a weak D call TRBD1 (6 bases). Trimming took off 4 bases at V and 7 bases at J, with 14 bases between the two ends. This CDR3 has 13 residues. The V gene's germline CDR1 is SGHNT and CDR2 YYREEE (reference sequence). The chain's CDR3 is CASSRTGPDEAFF. The CDR3 DNA is TGTGCCAGCAGCCGAACAGGGCCGGATGAAGCTTTCTTT.

The chain combines TRBV7-9 with TRBJ1-6, with TRBD1 matching 10 bases. This CDR3 contains 16 residues. Germline CDR1 and CDR2: SEHNR and FQNEAQ (reference sequence). Losses at the gene ends were 1 base for V and 7 bases for J; bases not matched to a gene: 4. Here the CDR3 DNA reads TGTGCCAGCAGCTTAGGGGGGACAGGGGAAAATTCACCCCTCCACTTT. It yields the protein CASSLGGTGENSPLHF.

J is TRBJ2-2 and V is TRBV5-1; the match to TRBD1 covers 8 bases. From germline, CDR1 is SGHRS and CDR2 YFSETQ. The CDR3 runs 16 residues. V lost 0 bases, J lost 2 bases, and 3 bases stayed unmatched. The CDR3 DNA reads TGCGCCAGCAGCTTGGTACAGGGGGATAACACCGGGGAGCTGTTTTTT. Translating gives CASSLVQGDNTGELFF. Based on the CDR3 plus reference TRBV5-1 and TRBJ2-2, the full variable domain is KAGVTQTPRYLIKTRGQQVTLSCSPISGHRSVSWYQQTPGQGLQFLFEYFSETQRNKGNFPGRFSGRQFSNSRSEMNVSTLELGDSALYLCASSLVQGDNTGELFFGEGSRLTVL.

The rearrangement uses TRBV11-1 and TRBJ2-7; 8 bases match TRBD1. This CDR3 is 13 amino acids long. The germline V gene encodes CDR1 SGHAT and CDR2 FQDESV (reference sequence). J gave up 2 bases and V 7 bases, and 4 bases lay outside the gene matches. As DNA, the CDR3 is TGTGCCAGCACAGGGGGCGTTACCTACGAGCAGTACTTC. This sequence encodes CASTGGVTYEQYF.

This clonotype was counted many times. This sequence joins TRBV11-2 and TRBJ2-5; D perhaps matches TRBD2 (5 bases). The V end was cut by 5 bases, the J end by 3 bases, with 13 bases between. CDR3 length: 14 residues. Germline V CDR1 and CDR2: SGHAT, FQNNGV. DNA for the CDR3: TGTGCCAGCAGCCCACCGGGAAAGAAAGAGACCCAGTACTTC. This codes for CASSPPGKKETQYF.

The chain links TRBV20-1 to TRBJ1-6; D is undetermined. V lost 2 bases and J lost 7, with 15 bases in between. The CDR3 totals 15 residues. Germline V gene data show CDR1 as DFQATT and CDR2 as SNEGSKA (reference sequence). This chain's CDR3 is CSARRKADYNSPLHF. CDR3 DNA: TGCAGTGCTAGAAGGAAAGCAGATTACAATTCACCCCTCCACTTT.

This clonotype occurred a few times. CDR3 sequence reads: CAKLRGTSEESEQFF. In nucleotides, the CDR3 is TGTGCCAAACTACGCGGGACTAGCGAGGAAAGTGAGCAGTTCTTC. The chain has TRBV2 and TRBJ2-1; 10 bases are a match to TRBD2. The V gene end was trimmed by 10 bases and the J gene end by 9 bases; junction bases not matched to a gene: 15. This CDR3 is built from 15 residues. Germline CDR1 and CDR2: SNHLY and FYNNEI.

This chain links TRBV3-1 with TRBJ1-1; the D is unclear. Germline-derived CDR1 and CDR2 are LGHDT and YNNKEL (reference sequence). V was trimmed by 0 bases and J by 5 bases, leaving 10 bases between them. The CDR3 consists of 14 residues. The DNA for the CDR3 is TGTGCCAGCAGCCAAGATATGAAAATGACTGAAGCTTTCTTT. Translating gives CASSQDMKMTEAFF.

In this sample, this clonotype turned up many times. The V gene is TRBV7-9, the J gene TRBJ2-4, with unresolved D. This CDR3 comprises 16 residues. V was pared by 3 bases and J by 8 bases, with 20 bases between. The germline CDR1 and CDR2 sequences are SEHNR and FQNEAQ (reference sequence). The CDR3 loop is CASSFSLWPGSDIQYF. The CDR3 region has the DNA TGTGCCAGCAGCTTTTCCTTGTGGCCCGGGTCTGACATTCAGTACTTC. Based on the CDR3 plus reference TRBV7-9 and TRBJ2-4, the full variable domain is DTGVSQNPRHKITKRGQNVTFRCDPISEHNRLYWYRQTLGQGPEFLTYFQNEAQLEKSRLLSDRFSAERPKGSFSTLEIQRTEQGDSAMYLCASSFSLWPGSDIQYFGAGTRLSVL.

The CDR3 protein is CATSDLQGDGQPQHF. CDR3 DNA sequence: TGTGCCACCAGTGACCTACAGGGTGACGGGCAGCCCCAGCATTTT. The chain links TRBV24-1 to TRBJ1-5, with a possible D match to TRBD1 (6 bases). CDR1 is KGHDR, CDR2 SFDVKD, per germline. The CDR3 is 15 amino acids. V shed 4 bases and J shed 7 bases, with 16 bases lying between them.

This clonotype has at least ten counts. The chain couples TRBV7-6 to TRBJ2-3; the match to TRBD1 covers 9 bases. Germline values: CDR1 SGHVS, CDR2 FNYEAQ. This CDR3 is built from 15 residues. Losses at the gene ends were 2 bases for V and 4 bases for J; bases not matched to a gene: 4. The CDR3 nucleotides are TGTGCCAGCAGCTTAAGCCGGACAGGGGCAGATACGCAGTATTTT. Translated, it gives CASSLSRTGADTQYF.

Here the CDR3 reads CASSRDGGYEQYF. The DNA of the CDR3 is TGTGCCAGCAGCCGCGACGGGGGCTACGAGCAGTACTTC. The chain is built from TRBV6-2 or TRBV6-3 and TRBJ2-7; tentative D call: TRBD2 (6 bases). There are 13 residues in the CDR3. The germline V gene has CDR1 MNHEY and CDR2 SVGEGT. Trimming took 6 bases from V and 3 from J, leaving 12 bases between them.

This clonotype occurred many times. The chain links TRBV28 to TRBJ1-1; D ambiguous. The V end lost 0 bases, the J end lost 6 bases, and 11 bases lay between the germline ends. The CDR3 covers 14 residues. Germline loops: CDR1 MDHEN, CDR2 SYDVKM. The DNA of the CDR3 is TGTGCCAGCAGTTTATGGTGGCTCGGGGCTGAAGCTTTCTTT. Protein product: CASSLWWLGAEAFF.

The chain combines TRBV3-1 with TRBJ2-7, with no clear D. V was shortened by 5 bases and J by 3 bases, with 5 bases between the two germline ends. The germline V gene has CDR1 LGHDT and CDR2 YNNKEL (reference sequence). This CDR3 is built from 11 residues. CDR3: CASSKIYEQYF. DNA of the CDR3: TGTGCCAGCAGCAAGATCTACGAGCAGTACTTC.

There are many counts of this clonotype. Its ends do not fully match the called genes, so a read error is possible. The chain combines TRBV10-3 with TRBJ2-1; D uncertain. Germline CDR1 ENHRY, CDR2 SYGVKD. This CDR3 spans 12 amino acids. CDR3 amino acids: CAISESLYPLVF. The CDR3 DNA reads TGTGCCATCAGTGAGTCTTTGTATCCCTTGGTCTTC.

The chain links TRBV12-3 or TRBV12-4 to TRBJ2-3; perhaps D is TRBD1 or TRBD2 (5 bases each). V dropped 3 bases and J dropped 5 bases, with 9 bases sitting between them. The CDR3 totals 13 residues. The CDR3 bases are TGTGCCAGCAGTTTCGGGGCGGAAGATACGCAGTATTTT. Its translation is CASSFGAEDTQYF.

This clonotype was seen a few times. V gene TRBV9 combines with J gene TRBJ1-6; the match to TRBD1 covers 10 bases. With 2 bases clipped from V and 9 bases from J, the junction kept 2 bases outside the gene matches. Looked up from germline, CDR1 is SGDLS and CDR2 is YYNGEE. This CDR3 is 14 amino acids long. CDR3 in DNA: TGTGCCAGCAGCGTGGGACAGGGGAGTTCACCCCTCCACTTT. Its protein product is CASSVGQGSSPLHF.

This chain links TRBV20-1 with TRBJ1-4, with a possible D match to TRBD1 (6 bases). Germline loops: CDR1 DFQATT, CDR2 SNEGSKA (reference sequence). The CDR3 is 14 residues long. The V end was cut by 0 bases, the J end by 6 bases, with 11 bases between. CDR3 region: CSARDGRTDEKLFF. CDR3 bases: TGCAGTGCTAGAGATGGTAGGACAGATGAAAAACTGTTTTTT.

This clonotype turned up a few times. This rearrangement joins TRBV3-1 to TRBJ2-3; D remains ambiguous. The CDR3 loop spans 12 amino acids. CDR1 and CDR2 (germline): LGHDT, YNNKEL (reference sequence). Trimming cost V 1 base and J 8 bases, with 7 bases left between them. CDR3 sequence (DNA): TGTGCCAGCAGCCAAGTTAAGAGTACGCAGTATTTT. It encodes CASSQVKSTQYF.

A few counts support this clonotype. The V gene is TRBV20-1, the J gene TRBJ2-3; no firm D call. Germline V gene lookup returns CDR1 DFQATT and CDR2 SNEGSKA (reference sequence). With 0 bases removed from V and 2 bases from J, the gap between germline ends came to 9 bases. This CDR3 is 14 amino acids long. CDR3 residues: CSARDLHDTDTQYF. For the CDR3, the DNA is TGCAGTGCTAGAGATCTCCACGACACAGATACGCAGTATTTT.